The T cell receptor (beta chain) described here comes from a study of T cell repertoires in cytomegalovirus infection. Comment on this clonotype: What it binds is unknown.

TCRdb passed the reads through MiXCR, listing each CDR3 protein once. The sample has over 45,000 distinct CDR3 sequences, under 20% seen once. V lost 5 bases and J 3 bases, leaving 8 bases between the germline ends. Germline CDR1 reads DFQATT; CDR2 reads SNEGSKA (reference sequence). This CDR3 spans 11 amino acids. The clonotype comes from a human donor in good health (CMV status not recorded). Some clones in this sample may be carry-over from other donors' samples. Sequences were derived from CD8+ T cells from cultured PBMCs, sampled from culture after CMV antigen stimulation. The chain has TRBV20-1 and TRBJ2-7; D gene ambiguous. The CDR3 here is CSASPGYEQYF. The CDR3 DNA reads TGCAGTGCTTCCCCGGGCTACGAGCAGTACTTC.